This is a list of T cell receptor beta chains from one sample in a study of blood T cell repertoires in COVID-19. Clones were read by immunoSEQ multiplex PCR, and TCRdb kept only the in-frame ones, dropping some. Among about 50,000 clones, around 85% were seen once, and the ten largest hold roughly 14%. Sequenced: peripheral blood. All receptors derive from a human donor in a cohort sampled during active COVID-19. The donor label of this sample is uncertain. CDR3s include the opening cysteine and the closing phenylalanine or tryptophan. The D gene is left open where the match is weak. Rows may omit the clone size; those that give it use once, few, many or a size class.

V gene	D gene	clone size	J gene	CDR3 protein	CDR3 DNA
TRBV6-2/TRBV6-3	TRBD1	.	TRBJ2-7	CASSDPGQGSGQYF	TGTGCCAGCAGCGATCCGGGACAGGGATCCGGGCAGTACTTC
TRBV6-5	.	.	TRBJ1-2	CASSYSPGYYGYTF	TGTGCCAGCAGTTACTCGCCAGGTTACTATGGCTACACCTTC
TRBV7-2	.	.	TRBJ2-3	CASSKDNRGASTDTQYF	TGTGCCAGCAGCAAAGACAACCGGGGGGCTAGCACAGATACGCAGTATTTT
TRBV7-9	TRBD1	.	TRBJ1-6	CASSTGQGDNSPLHF	TGTGCCAGCAGCACCGGACAGGGGGATAATTCACCCCTCCACTTT
TRBV2	.	.	TRBJ2-2	CASIGEPGELFF	TGTGCCAGCATAGGGGAACCCGGGGAGCTGTTTTTT
TRBV5-1	.	.	TRBJ2-5	CASSQGLETQYF	TGCGCCAGCAGCCAGGGTTTAGAGACCCAGTACTTC
TRBV7-6	TRBD1	.	TRBJ1-5	CASSPLSGGPPQHF	TGTGCCAGCAGCCCCCTTTCAGGGGGCCCGCCCCAGCATTTT
TRBV12-3/TRBV12-4	.	.	TRBJ1-1	CASSYLVGAEAFF	TGTGCCAGCAGTTACTTGGTGGGCGCTGAAGCTTTCTTT
TRBV3-1/TRBV3-2	.	.	TRBJ2-5	CASSQDQGTSKTQYF	TGTGCCAGCAGCCAAGATCAGGGTACATCGAAGACCCAGTACTTC
TRBV5-6	.	.	TRBJ1-1	CASSYVREVNTEAFF	TGTGCCAGCAGCTACGTCAGGGAGGTCAACACTGAAGCTTTCTTT
TRBV7-9	.	.	TRBJ1-2	CASSSLSGGYTF	TGTGCCAGCAGCTCTCTGTCCGGTGGCTACACCTTC
TRBV19	TRBD1	.	TRBJ2-1	CASSIDQGTGGYNEQFF	TGTGCCAGTAGTATAGATCAAGGGACAGGGGGCTACAATGAGCAGTTCTTC
TRBV3-1/TRBV3-2	TRBD1	.	TRBJ1-1	CASSQVAGGTEAFF	TGTGCCAGCAGCCAAGTTGCAGGGGGCACTGAAGCTTTCTTT
TRBV28	.	.	TRBJ1-1	CASSLKGGREAFF	TGTGCCAGCAGTTTAAAAGGGGGAAGGGAAGCTTTCTTT
TRBV6-2/TRBV6-3	.	.	TRBJ1-5	CASSAPGGPQHF	TGTGCCAGCAGCGCCCCGGGGGGGCCCCAGCATTTT
TRBV27	.	.	TRBJ2-2	CARLPGQPTGELFF	TGTGCCAGACTTCCGGGACAACCCACCGGGGAGCTGTTTTTT
TRBV2	TRBD1	.	TRBJ1-5	CASSETLGGQGGQPQHF	TGTGCCAGCAGTGAAACTCTGGGGGGACAGGGTGGCCAGCCCCAGCATTTT
TRBV7-9	.	once	TRBJ1-1	CASSLPLGRAEAFF	TGTGCCAGCAGCCTACCATTAGGGAGGGCTGAAGCTTTCTTT
TRBV7-8	TRBD2	.	TRBJ2-1	CASSSAVLGGAGEQFF	TGTGCCAGCAGCTCCGCGGTACTCGGGGGGGCCGGGGAGCAGTTCTTC
TRBV7-2	.	.	TRBJ1-6	CASSPGPARVSPLHF	TGTGCCAGCAGCCCCGGTCCGGCCCGGGTTTCACCCCTCCACTTT
TRBV7-8	.	.	TRBJ2-2	CASSFRGGELFF	TGTGCCAGCAGCTTCAGGGGCGGGGAGCTGTTTTTT
TRBV3-1/TRBV3-2	.	.	TRBJ1-1	CASSQVRGTEAFF	TGTGCCAGCAGCCAAGTGCGGGGCACTGAAGCTTTCTTT
TRBV7-9	.	few	TRBJ2-2	CASSPRSSGELFF	TGTGCCAGCAGCCCGAGGTCTTCCGGGGAGCTGTTTTTT
TRBV7-2	TRBD2	.	TRBJ2-4	CASSLVRGEVNIQYF	TGTGCCAGCAGCTTAGTGCGGGGGGAAGTAAACATTCAGTACTTC
TRBV15	.	once	TRBJ2-2	CATSRVRTGGENTGELFF	TGTGCCACCAGCAGAGTGAGGACGGGCGGGGAAAACACCGGGGAGCTGTTTTTT
TRBV11-1	TRBD2	.	TRBJ2-1	CASSLGTSGGNEQFF	TGTGCCAGCAGCTTAGGGACTAGCGGGGGTAATGAGCAGTTCTTC
TRBV7-9	.	.	TRBJ1-1	CASSPKNTEAFF	TGTGCCAGCAGCCCAAAGAACACTGAAGCTTTCTTT
TRBV2	.	.	TRBJ1-3	CASRQEGFSGNTIYF	TGTGCCAGCAGACAGGAGGGTTTCTCTGGAAACACCATATATTTT
TRBV19	.	.	TRBJ1-2	CASSVRVGYGYTF	TGTGCCAGTAGTGTCAGGGTTGGCTATGGCTACACCTTC
TRBV5-1	TRBD1	.	TRBJ2-5	CASSTGDPAETQYF	TGCGCCAGCAGTACAGGGGATCCTGCAGAGACCCAGTACTTC
TRBV7-2	TRBD2	.	TRBJ2-3	CASGGRGASTDTQYF	TGTGCCAGCGGCGGGCGGGGGGCCAGCACAGATACGCAGTATTTT
TRBV10-1	TRBD2	once	TRBJ2-3	CASSLPGTSGEADTQYF	TGCGCCAGCAGTCTACCCGGGACTAGCGGGGAGGCAGATACGCAGTATTTT
TRBV5-1	TRBD1	.	TRBJ1-3	CASSLEGQKFGNTIYF	TGCGCCAGCAGCTTGGAGGGACAGAAGTTTGGAAACACCATATATTTT
TRBV28	.	.	TRBJ2-1	CASQPPTHGGYNEQFF	TGTGCCAGTCAACCTCCGACCCATGGAGGCTACAATGAGCAGTTCTTC
TRBV4-1	TRBD2	.	TRBJ2-3	CASSQDERTSGVLRRTDTQYF	TGCGCCAGCAGCCAAGACGAGAGGACTAGCGGGGTTCTCCGTCGCACAGATACGCAGTATTTT
TRBV29-1	TRBD1	.	TRBJ2-7	CSVSGTVPHEQYF	TGCAGCGTGTCCGGGACAGTTCCTCACGAGCAGTACTTC
TRBV5-1	TRBD1	.	TRBJ1-4	CASSPQGIGEKLFF	TGCGCCAGCAGCCCACAGGGGATCGGTGAAAAACTGTTTTTT
TRBV13	.	.	TRBJ2-7	CASSKPTASYEQYF	TGTGCCAGCAGCAAACCGACTGCCAGCTACGAGCAGTACTTC
TRBV5-5	.	few	TRBJ2-7	CASSTGVTGSYEQYF	TGTGCCAGCAGCACTGGAGTCACGGGATCCTACGAGCAGTACTTC
TRBV5-1	TRBD2	.	TRBJ2-3	CASSYGDSGGDTQYF	TGCGCCAGCAGCTATGGAGATAGCGGGGGCGATACGCAGTATTTT
TRBV5-8	TRBD2	.	TRBJ2-5	CASSPIPSGGWETQYF	TGTGCCAGCAGCCCTATTCCTAGCGGGGGCTGGGAGACCCAGTACTTC
TRBV12-3/TRBV12-4	.	.	TRBJ2-5	CASSAIVETQYF	TGTGCCAGCAGTGCGATAGTGGAGACCCAGTACTTC
TRBV7-2	.	.	TRBJ2-4	CASSLALKNIQYF	TGTGCCAGCAGCTTGGCTCTCAAAAACATTCAGTACTTC
TRBV21-1	.	.	TRBJ2-3	CASITRRQRDPTDTQYF	TGTGCCAGCATAACCAGGAGGCAGCGGGACCCCACAGATACGCAGTATTTT
TRBV3-1/TRBV3-2	.	.	TRBJ1-6	CASSQDNYNSPLHF	TGTGCCAGCAGCCAAGACAACTATAATTCACCCCTCCACTTT
TRBV7-8	.	.	TRBJ2-7	CASSPPRRTAGPYEQYF	TGTGCCAGCAGCCCTCCGCGCAGGACAGCGGGACCGTACGAGCAGTACTTC
TRBV19	TRBD1	.	TRBJ1-1	CASSDRGKGNTEAFF	TGTGCCAGTAGCGACAGGGGAAAAGGCAACACTGAAGCTTTCTTT
TRBV28	TRBD1	.	TRBJ1-2	CASSYDGTGAFNYGYTF	TGTGCCAGCAGTTACGACGGGACAGGCGCATTTAACTATGGCTACACCTTC
TRBV5-6	.	.	TRBJ1-1	CASSSGHPNTEAFF	TGTGCCAGCAGCTCCGGACACCCGAACACTGAAGCTTTCTTT
TRBV6-5	TRBD1	few	TRBJ1-1	CASSGAGQGTEAFF	TGTGCCAGCAGCGGGGCGGGACAGGGCACTGAAGCTTTCTTT
TRBV5-4	.	.	TRBJ2-5	CASSPDTIQETQYF	TGTGCCAGCAGCCCGGACACCATCCAAGAGACCCAGTACTTC
TRBV6-2/TRBV6-3	TRBD1	once	TRBJ2-1	CASSYWGTGEQFF	TGTGCCAGCAGTTATTGGGGGACAGGGGAGCAGTTCTTC
TRBV6-6	TRBD2	.	TRBJ2-2	CASSYGGGTGELFF	TGTGCCAGCAGTTACGGGGGGGGCACCGGGGAGCTGTTTTTT